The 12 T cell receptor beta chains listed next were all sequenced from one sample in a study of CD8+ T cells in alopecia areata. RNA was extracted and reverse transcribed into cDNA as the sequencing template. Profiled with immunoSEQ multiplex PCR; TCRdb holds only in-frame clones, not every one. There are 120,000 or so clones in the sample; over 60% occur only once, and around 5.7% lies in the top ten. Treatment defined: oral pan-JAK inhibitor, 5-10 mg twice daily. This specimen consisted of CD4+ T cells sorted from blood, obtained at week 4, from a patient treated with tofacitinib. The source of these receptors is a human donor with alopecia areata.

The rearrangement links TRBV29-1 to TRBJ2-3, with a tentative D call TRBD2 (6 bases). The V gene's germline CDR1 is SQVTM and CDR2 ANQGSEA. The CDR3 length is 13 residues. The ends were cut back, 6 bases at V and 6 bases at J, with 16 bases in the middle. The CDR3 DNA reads TGCAGCGTGAGGGGCCTGGGGAGGGATACGCAGTATTTT. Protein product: CSVRGLGRDTQYF.

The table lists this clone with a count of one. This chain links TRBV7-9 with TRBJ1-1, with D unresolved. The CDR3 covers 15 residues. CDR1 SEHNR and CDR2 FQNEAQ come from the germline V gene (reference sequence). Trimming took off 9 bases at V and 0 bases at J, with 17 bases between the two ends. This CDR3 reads CASGVAGSMNTEAFF. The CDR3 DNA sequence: TGTGCCAGTGGGGTGGCAGGCTCAATGAACACTGAAGCTTTCTTT.

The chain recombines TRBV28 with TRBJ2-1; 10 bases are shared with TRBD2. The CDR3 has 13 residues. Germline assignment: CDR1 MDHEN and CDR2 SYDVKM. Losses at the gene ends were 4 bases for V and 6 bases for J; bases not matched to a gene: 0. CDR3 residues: CASSWTSGNEQFF. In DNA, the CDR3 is TGTGCCAGCAGTTGGACTAGCGGCAATGAGCAGTTCTTC.

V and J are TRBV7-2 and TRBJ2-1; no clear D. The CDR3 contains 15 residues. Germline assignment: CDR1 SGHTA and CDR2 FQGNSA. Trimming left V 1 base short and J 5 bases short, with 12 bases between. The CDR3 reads CASSLGVGYHNEQFF. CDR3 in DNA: TGTGCCAGCAGCTTAGGCGTAGGGTACCACAATGAGCAGTTCTTC.

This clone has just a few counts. The CDR3 is CASSAGTRSLDEQFF. The CDR3 DNA reads TGTGCCAGCAGTGCCGGGACTAGATCCCTCGATGAGCAGTTCTTC. This rearrangement joins TRBV2 to TRBJ2-1; TRBD2 matches 8 bases. The CDR3 consists of 15 residues. With 4 bases clipped from V and 8 bases from J, the junction kept 10 bases outside the gene matches. Germline CDR1 is SNHLY and CDR2 is FYNNEI.

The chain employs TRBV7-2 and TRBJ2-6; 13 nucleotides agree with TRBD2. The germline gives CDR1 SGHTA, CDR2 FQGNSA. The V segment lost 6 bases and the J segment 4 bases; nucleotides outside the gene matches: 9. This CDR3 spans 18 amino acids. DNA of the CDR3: TGTGCCAGCAGATCAACTAGCGGGAGGGGCCTGGGGGCCAACGTCCTGACTTTC. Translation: CASRSTSGRGLGANVLTF.

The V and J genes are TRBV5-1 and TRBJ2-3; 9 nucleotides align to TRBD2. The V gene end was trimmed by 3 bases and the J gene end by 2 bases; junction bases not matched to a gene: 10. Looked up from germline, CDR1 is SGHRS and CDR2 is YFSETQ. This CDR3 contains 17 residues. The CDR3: CASSSSGAAHNTDTQYF. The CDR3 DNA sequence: TGCGCCAGCAGCTCTAGCGGGGCGGCACACAACACAGATACGCAGTATTTT.

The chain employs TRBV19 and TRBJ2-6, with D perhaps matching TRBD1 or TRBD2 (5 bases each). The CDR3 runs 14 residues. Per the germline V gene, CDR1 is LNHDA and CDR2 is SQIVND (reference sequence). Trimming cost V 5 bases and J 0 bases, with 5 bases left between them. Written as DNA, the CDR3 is TGTGCCAGTAGTGGGGGCTCTGGGGCCAACGTCCTGACTTTC. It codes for CASSGGSGANVLTF.

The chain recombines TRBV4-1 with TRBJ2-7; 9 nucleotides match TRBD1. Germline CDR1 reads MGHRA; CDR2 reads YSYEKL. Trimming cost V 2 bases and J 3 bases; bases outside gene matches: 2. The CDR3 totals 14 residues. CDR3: CASSQPDRGYEQYF. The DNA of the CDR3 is TGCGCCAGCAGCCAACCGGACAGGGGCTACGAGCAGTACTTC.

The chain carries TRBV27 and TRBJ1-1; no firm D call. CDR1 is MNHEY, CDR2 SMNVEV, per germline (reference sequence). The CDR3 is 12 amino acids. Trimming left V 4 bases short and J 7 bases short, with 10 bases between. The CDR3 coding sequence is TGTGCCAGCAGTTCGCCCTTTGGTGAAGCTTTCTTT. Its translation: CASSSPFGEAFF.

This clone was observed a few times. CDR3 coding DNA: TGTGCCTGGAGTCTAGGAAGGGAGACCCAGTACTTC. Protein: CAWSLGRETQYF. The V and J genes are TRBV30 and TRBJ2-5, with D unclear. The CDR3 is 12 residues long. Trimming pared 2 bases from V and 5 bases from J, leaving 9 bases between. Germline values: CDR1 GTSNPN, CDR2 SVGIG (reference sequence).

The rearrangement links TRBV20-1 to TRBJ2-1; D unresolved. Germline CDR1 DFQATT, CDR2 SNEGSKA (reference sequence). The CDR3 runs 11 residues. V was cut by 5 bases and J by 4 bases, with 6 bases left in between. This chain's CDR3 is CSASRYNEQFF. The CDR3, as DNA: TGCAGTGCTTCCAGGTACAATGAGCAGTTCTTC.